Below, one T cell receptor beta chain is given with its context. The antigen remains unidentified. The sample comes from a study of beta chain features in type 1 diabetes. Whole-study results and caveats: Compared to healthy donors, patients appeared to have naive, central memory and Treg TCRB repertoires that were more alike. Among all four CD4+ subsets, Type 1 diabetes patients had TCRB CDR3s that were moderately but significantly shorter.

The isolated RNA, all of it, was reverse transcribed, so expressed TCRB transcripts were what got sequenced. About 3.6 million reads per sample on average were obtained from naive, central memory and regulatory T cell samples. Sequencing used immunoSEQ multiplex PCR; TCRdb keeps in-frame clones, though not all of them. The table shows under 850,000 clones, with 13% occurring only once. The ends lost 0 bases at V and 6 bases at J; junction bases unmatched: 7. The CDR3 extends over 15 amino acids. CDR1 and CDR2 (germline): GTSNPN, SVGIG (reference sequence). CD4+ cells of the naive, central memory, regulatory and stem cell-like memory types were sorted via CD45RO/CCR7/CD25/CD127/CD95/CD27.

The sequenced sample consisted of naive CD4+ T cells from blood. This receptor was taken from a man aged 18 to 35 with type 1 diabetes. V usage is TRBV30 and J usage is TRBJ1-5; 8 nucleotides line up with TRBD1. Here the CDR3 reads CAWSVGTGGVQPQHF. Here the CDR3 DNA reads TGTGCCTGGAGTGTTGGGACAGGTGGGGTTCAGCCCCAGCATTTT.